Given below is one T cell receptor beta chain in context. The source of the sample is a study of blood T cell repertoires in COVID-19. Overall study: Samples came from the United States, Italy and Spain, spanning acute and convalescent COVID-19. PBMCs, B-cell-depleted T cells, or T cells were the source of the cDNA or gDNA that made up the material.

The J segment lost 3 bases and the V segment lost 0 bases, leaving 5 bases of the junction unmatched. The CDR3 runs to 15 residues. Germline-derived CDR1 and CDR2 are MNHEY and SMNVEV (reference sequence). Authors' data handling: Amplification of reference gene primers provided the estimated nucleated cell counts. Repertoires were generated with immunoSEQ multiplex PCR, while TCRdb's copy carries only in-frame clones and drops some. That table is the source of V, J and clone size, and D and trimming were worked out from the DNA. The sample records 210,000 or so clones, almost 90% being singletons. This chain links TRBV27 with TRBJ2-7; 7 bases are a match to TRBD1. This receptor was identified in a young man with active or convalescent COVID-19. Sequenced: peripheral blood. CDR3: CASSLSGQADYEQYF. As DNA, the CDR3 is TGTGCCAGCAGTTTATCCGGACAGGCCGACTACGAGCAGTACTTC.